This TCR beta chain was retrieved from a study of T cell responses to AZD1222 COVID-19 vaccine. Study findings and constraints: Reportedly, nearly half of unique spike TCRs recognized epitopes outside B.1.351/B.1.1.7 mutations. Only five or six individuals given AZD1222 were seropositive at baseline. White British donors predominated, females outnumbered males, and clonal diversity was possibly underestimated.

This clone was observed a handful of times. Its specificity is not known. CDR1 is SQVTM and CDR2 is ANQGSEA in the germline V gene. The CDR3 sequence is 13 residues long. Between the trimmed V and J ends, which lost 6 bases and 3 bases, there was a span of 14 bases. Generated by immunoSEQ multiplex PCR, the TCRdb table keeps only in-frame clones and is missing some. Of about 99,000 clones listed, about 85% are singletons. The material was peripheral blood, obtained on day 0 of AZD1222 vaccination. This chain uses TRBV29-1 with TRBJ1-2; TRBD1 might be the D (5 bases). The receptor's source is an adult in good health. Here the CDR3 DNA reads TGCAGCGTGCCTAGAGGGGCGGACTATGGCTACACCTTC. Residues: CSVPRGADYGYTF.